Sequencing of this TCR beta chain was carried out in a study of shared clonotypes between healthy human individuals. Note on this clone: Its antigen is currently unknown.

V dropped 5 bases and J dropped 0; count of bases not matched to a gene: 7. This CDR3 is 16 amino acids long. CDR1 and CDR2 from the germline V gene are SEHNR and FQNEAQ (reference sequence). Study-level findings and limits: Relative to clonotypes present in all four donors, those not shared had lower generation probabilities.

Produced via immunoSEQ multiplex PCR; TCRdb's table is partial and in-frame only. This repertoire shows a few million clones, 85% to 95% found once; its top ten account for 0.35% to 0.5%. This TCR was recovered from a man aged 18 to 30 in good health. Some clones in this sample may be carry-over from other donors' samples. The sequencing sample was made of naive CD4+ T cells from PBMCs. Subset noted: CD45RA+ positively selected. The gene calls are TRBV7-9 and TRBJ2-1, with 7 bases aligning to TRBD2. CDR3 DNA sequence: TGTGCCAGCAGCCTTGGGAGGACTAGCTCCTACAATGAGCAGTTCTTC. Translating gives CASSLGRTSSYNEQFF.